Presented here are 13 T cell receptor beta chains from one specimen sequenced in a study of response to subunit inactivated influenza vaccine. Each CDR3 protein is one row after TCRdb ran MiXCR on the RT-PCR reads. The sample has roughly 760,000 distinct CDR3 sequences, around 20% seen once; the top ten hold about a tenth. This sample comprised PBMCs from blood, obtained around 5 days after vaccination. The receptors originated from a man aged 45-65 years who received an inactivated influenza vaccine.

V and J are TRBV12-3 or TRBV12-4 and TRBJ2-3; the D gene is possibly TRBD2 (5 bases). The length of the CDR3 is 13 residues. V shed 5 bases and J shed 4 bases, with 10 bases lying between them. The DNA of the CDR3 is TGTGCCAGCAGTACCTTACTAGCAGATACGCAGTATTTT. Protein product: CASSTLLADTQYF.

In DNA form, the CDR3 reads TGTGCCAGCAGCCAAAGCGCGGGGAACACTGAAGCTTTCTTT. Protein: CASSQSAGNTEAFF. The gene calls are TRBV7-2 and TRBJ1-1; D is unresolved. Germline lookup yields CDR1 SGHTA and CDR2 FQGNSA. Trimming removed 5 bases from V and 1 base from J, with 11 bases in between. CDR3 length: 14 amino acids.

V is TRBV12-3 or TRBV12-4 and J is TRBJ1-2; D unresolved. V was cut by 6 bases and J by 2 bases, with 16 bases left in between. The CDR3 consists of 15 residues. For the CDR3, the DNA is TGTGCCAGCAGCTCCGGACCTTTTGAGAACTATGGCTACACCTTC. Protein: CASSSGPFENYGYTF.

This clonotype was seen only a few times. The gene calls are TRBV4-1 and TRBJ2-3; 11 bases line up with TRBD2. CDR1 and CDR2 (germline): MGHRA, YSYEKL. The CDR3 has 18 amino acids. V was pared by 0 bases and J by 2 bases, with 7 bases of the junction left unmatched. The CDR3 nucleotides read TGCGCCAGCAGCCAAGATGGTCCTAGCGGGGGGTACACAGATACGCAGTATTTT. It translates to CASSQDGPSGGYTDTQYF.

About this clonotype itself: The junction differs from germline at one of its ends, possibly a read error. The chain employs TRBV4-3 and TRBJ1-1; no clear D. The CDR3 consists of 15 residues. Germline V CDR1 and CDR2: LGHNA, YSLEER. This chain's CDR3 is CASSEDKVRNTEAFF. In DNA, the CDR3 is TGCGCCAGCAGCGAAGACAAGGTCCGGAACACTGAAGCTTTCTTT.

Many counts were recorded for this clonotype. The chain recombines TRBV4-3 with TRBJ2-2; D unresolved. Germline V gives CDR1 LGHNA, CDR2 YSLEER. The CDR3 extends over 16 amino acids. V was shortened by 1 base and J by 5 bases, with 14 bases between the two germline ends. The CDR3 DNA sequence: TGCGCCAGCAGCCAAGTCGGGCAGAGTTTGACCGGGGAGCTGTTTTTT. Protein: CASSQVGQSLTGELFF.

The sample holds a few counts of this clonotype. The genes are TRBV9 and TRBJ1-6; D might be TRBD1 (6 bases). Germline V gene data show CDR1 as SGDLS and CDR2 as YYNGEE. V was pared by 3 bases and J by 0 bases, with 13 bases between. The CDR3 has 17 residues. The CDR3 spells CASSAHRASSYNSPLHF. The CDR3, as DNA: TGTGCCAGCAGCGCCCACAGGGCTAGCTCCTATAATTCACCCCTCCACTTT.

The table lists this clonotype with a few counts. The CDR3 reads CASSGGRGHRTDTQYF. Written as DNA, the CDR3 is TGTGCCAGCAGTGGGGGCAGGGGCCACCGCACAGATACGCAGTATTTT. This chain joins TRBV12-3 or TRBV12-4 and TRBJ2-3, with a tentative D call TRBD1 (6 bases). V was shortened by 5 bases and J by 1 base, with 16 bases between the two germline ends. This CDR3 is 16 amino acids long.

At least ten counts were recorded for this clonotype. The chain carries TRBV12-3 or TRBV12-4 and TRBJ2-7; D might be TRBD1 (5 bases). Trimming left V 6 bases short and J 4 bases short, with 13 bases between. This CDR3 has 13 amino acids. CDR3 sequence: CASSLGQVYEQYF. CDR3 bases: TGTGCCAGCAGCTTGGGGCAGGTTTACGAGCAGTACTTC.

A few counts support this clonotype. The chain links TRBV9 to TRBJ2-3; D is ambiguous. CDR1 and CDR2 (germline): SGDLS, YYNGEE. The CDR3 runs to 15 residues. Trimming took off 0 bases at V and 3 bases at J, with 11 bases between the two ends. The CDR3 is CASSVASASTDTQYF. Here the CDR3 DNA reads TGTGCCAGCAGCGTAGCTTCAGCCTCGACAGATACGCAGTATTTT.

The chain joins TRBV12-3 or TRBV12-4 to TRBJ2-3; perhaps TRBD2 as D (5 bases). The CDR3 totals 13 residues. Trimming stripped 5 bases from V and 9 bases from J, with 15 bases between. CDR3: CASSPLRRSTQYF. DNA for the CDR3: TGTGCCAGCAGTCCGCTTCGGAGGAGCACGCAGTATTTT.

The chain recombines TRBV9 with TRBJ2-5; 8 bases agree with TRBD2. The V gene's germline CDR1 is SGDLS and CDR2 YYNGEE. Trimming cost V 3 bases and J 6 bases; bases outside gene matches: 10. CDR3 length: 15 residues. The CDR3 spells CASSGGLGELKTQYF. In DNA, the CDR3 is TGTGCCAGCAGCGGGGGACTAGGGGAGCTGAAGACCCAGTACTTC. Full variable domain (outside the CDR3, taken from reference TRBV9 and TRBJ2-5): DSGVTQTPKHLITATGQRVTLRCSPRSGDLSVYWYQQSLDQGLQFLIQYYNGEERAKGNILERFSAQQFPDLHSELNLSSLELGDSALYFCASSGGLGELKTQYFGPGTRLLVL.

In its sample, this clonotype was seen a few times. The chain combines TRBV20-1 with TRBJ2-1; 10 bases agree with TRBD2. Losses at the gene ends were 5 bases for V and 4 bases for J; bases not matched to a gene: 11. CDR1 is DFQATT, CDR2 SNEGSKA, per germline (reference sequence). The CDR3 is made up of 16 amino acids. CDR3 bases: TGCAGTGCTCCTTCTAGCGGGAGTTTGAGGTACAATGAGCAGTTCTTC. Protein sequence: CSAPSSGSLRYNEQFF.